This entry describes one T cell receptor (beta chain). Using immunoSEQ multiplex PCR, the repertoire was profiled, and TCRdb retains in-frame clones only, with some absent. The data hold 360,000 or so clones, with around 87% observed a single time. These data belong to a study of blood T cell repertoires in COVID-19. Whole-study context: The analysed material was cDNA or gDNA that came from T cells, B-cell-depleted T cells, or PBMCs.

The germline V gene encodes CDR1 SEHNR and CDR2 FQNEAQ (reference sequence). The CDR3 is 15 amino acids. Losses at the gene ends were 3 bases for V and 5 bases for J; bases not matched to a gene: 6. The sequenced material came from peripheral blood. V is TRBV7-9 and J is TRBJ2-3; 9 bases fit TRBD1. This TCR came from a man aged 18 to 30 with active or convalescent COVID-19. The CDR3 bases are TGTGCCAGCAGCTTCCGACAGGGGGTGAAAGATACGCAGTATTTT. Translating it yields CASSFRQGVKDTQYF.